This record looks at one T cell receptor (beta chain) sequence and its context. Its antigen is currently unknown. The data stem from a study of monozygotic twins with inflammatory bowel disease. Study-level findings and limits: For IBD patients, clonotypes shared with others were fewer than for healthy twins, especially with disease activity.

CDR3 size: 14 residues. Germline V gene data show CDR1 as SEHNR and CDR2 as FQNEAQ (reference sequence). Total RNA input per TCR library was 3500 ng. TCRdb derives one entry per CDR3 protein from the 5' RACE reads, leaving out DNA. The sample has some 190,000 distinct CDR3 sequences; the top ten hold roughly 8%. Sequencing was carried out using blood. This receptor was obtained from a human donor with ulcerative colitis or Crohn's disease, or a healthy co-twin of an affected twin (not recorded which). The V gene is TRBV7-9, the J gene TRBJ1-1. The CDR3: CASSLQGMNTEAFF.